The TCR beta chain described here comes from a study of blood T cell repertoires in COVID-19. The repertoire was sequenced with immunoSEQ multiplex PCR; TCRdb's copy has only in-frame clones and lacks some. The sample includes fewer than 200,000 clones, around nine tenths of them seen just once. The V gene's germline CDR1 is SGHTA and CDR2 FQGTGA. V lost 0 bases and J lost 9; bases outside the gene matches: 4. The CDR3 consists of 16 residues. The sequenced sample consisted of peripheral blood. V gene TRBV7-3 combines with J gene TRBJ2-1; 14 bases are a match to TRBD2. The receptor's source is a woman in her 70s with COVID-19, enrolled during active disease. DNA for the CDR3: TGTGCCAGCAGCTTAACTCCAGGGACTAGCGGGAGTGAGCAGTTCTTC. Protein product: CASSLTPGTSGSEQFF.